The 7 T cell receptor beta chains below come from one sample, sequenced in a study of early T cells in non-severe SARS-CoV-2 infection. TCRdb passed the 5' RACE reads through MiXCR, listing each CDR3 protein once. In the table there are fewer than 75,000 distinct CDR3 sequences, 20% to 25% of which are singletons. The sample here was whole blood, taken at baseline. These receptors were collected from an adult who was a healthcare worker with PCR-confirmed SARS-CoV-2 infection or an uninfected control (not recorded which).

The count of this clonotype is one. The V and J genes are TRBV6-5 and TRBJ2-3; D not resolved. V was clipped by 2 bases and J by 4 bases, with 7 bases between them. Germline CDR1 MNHEY, CDR2 SVGAGI. This CDR3 has 13 amino acids. CDR3 sequence (DNA): TGTGCCAGCAGTTACGGCGGCCCAGATACGCAGTATTTT. Translating it yields CASSYGGPDTQYF.

The V gene is TRBV4-2, the J gene TRBJ2-3, with D uncertain. Germline V gives CDR1 LGHNA, CDR2 YNFKEQ. V lost 2 bases, J lost 2 bases, and 14 bases lay in between. This CDR3 region has 16 residues. CDR3 DNA: TGTGCCAGCAGCCAACGCGCGAAGCCTATCACAGATACGCAGTATTTT. It specifies CASSQRAKPITDTQYF.

This clonotype was seen only a few times. This chain joins TRBV3-1 and TRBJ1-1; D possibly corresponds to TRBD1 (6 bases). The CDR3 length is 15 residues. Trimming removed 4 bases from V and 5 bases from J, with 17 bases in between. Germline lookup yields CDR1 LGHDT and CDR2 YNNKEL (reference sequence). CDR3: CASSLRGQGRTEAFF. In DNA, the CDR3 is TGTGCCAGCAGCCTTAGAGGGCAGGGGAGGACTGAAGCTTTCTTT.

The chain recombines TRBV15 with TRBJ1-1; the D is unclear. The CDR3 has 15 residues. From germline, CDR1 is LNHNV and CDR2 YYDKDF (reference sequence). Trimming took 0 bases from V and 1 from J, leaving 9 bases between them. The chain's CDR3 is CATSRDPRRNTEAFF. CDR3 sequence (DNA): TGTGCCACCAGCAGAGATCCCAGGCGGAACACTGAAGCTTTCTTT.

This rearrangement joins TRBV7-9 to TRBJ2-5, with TRBD1 matching over 7 bases. Germline loops: CDR1 SEHNR, CDR2 FQNEAQ (reference sequence). The CDR3 is 14 amino acids. Trimming at V came to 5 bases and at J to 2 bases, leaving 5 bases not matched to a gene. This CDR3 reads CASSRPGQQETQYF. As DNA, the CDR3 is TGTGCCAGCAGCCGTCCGGGACAGCAAGAGACCCAGTACTTC.

The chain couples TRBV20-1 to TRBJ1-2, with D hard to call. V shed 0 bases and J shed 0 bases, with 11 bases lying between them. The CDR3 contains 15 residues. Germline assignment: CDR1 DFQATT and CDR2 SNEGSKA (reference sequence). In DNA form, the CDR3 reads TGCAGTGCTAGAGATGGTAACATAGCTAACTATGGCTACACCTTC. Encoded protein: CSARDGNIANYGYTF.

This chain uses TRBV19 with TRBJ1-4; D uncertain. Germline V gene data show CDR1 as LNHDA and CDR2 as SQIVND (reference sequence). Trimming removed 2 bases from V and 7 bases from J, with 11 bases in between. CDR3 length: 14 amino acids. As DNA, the CDR3 is TGTGCCAGTAGTATAAGTACGGGAGGTGAAAAACTGTTTTTT. Translated: CASSISTGGEKLFF. Full variable domain (rest looked up from reference TRBV19 and TRBJ1-4): DGGITQSPKYLFRKEGQNVTLSCEQNLNHDAMYWYRQDPGQGLRLIYYSQIVNDFQKGDIAEGYSVSREKKESFPLTVTSAQKNPTAFYLCASSISTGGEKLFFGSGTQLSVL.